This TCR beta chain was retrieved from a study of blood T cell repertoires in COVID-19. The CDR3 covers 16 residues. CDR1 and CDR2 from the germline V gene are SGHDT and YYEEEE. Germline trimming cut 4 bases from V and 8 bases from J; bases unmatched to any gene: 13. The repertoire was sequenced with immunoSEQ multiplex PCR; TCRdb's copy has only in-frame clones and lacks some. The sample yields approximately 63,000 clones, approximately 90% seen once. This clone was picked up one time. This clonotype originated in a woman aged 55-70 years with COVID-19, enrolled during active disease. The sample consisted of peripheral blood. V and J are TRBV5-6 and TRBJ2-1, with 9 bases fitting TRBD2. CDR3 nucleotides: TGTGCCAGCAGCCCCTGGGGTAGCGGGAGCTCCCATGAGCAGTTCTTC. This gives the protein CASSPWGSGSSHEQFF. Drawing the rest from reference TRBV5-6 and TRBJ2-1, the complete variable domain is DAGVTQSPTHLIKTRGQQVTLRCSPKSGHDTVSWYQQALGQGPQFIFQYYEEEERQRGNFPDRFSGHQFPNYSSELNVNALLLGDSALYLCASSPWGSGSSHEQFFGPGTRLTVL.